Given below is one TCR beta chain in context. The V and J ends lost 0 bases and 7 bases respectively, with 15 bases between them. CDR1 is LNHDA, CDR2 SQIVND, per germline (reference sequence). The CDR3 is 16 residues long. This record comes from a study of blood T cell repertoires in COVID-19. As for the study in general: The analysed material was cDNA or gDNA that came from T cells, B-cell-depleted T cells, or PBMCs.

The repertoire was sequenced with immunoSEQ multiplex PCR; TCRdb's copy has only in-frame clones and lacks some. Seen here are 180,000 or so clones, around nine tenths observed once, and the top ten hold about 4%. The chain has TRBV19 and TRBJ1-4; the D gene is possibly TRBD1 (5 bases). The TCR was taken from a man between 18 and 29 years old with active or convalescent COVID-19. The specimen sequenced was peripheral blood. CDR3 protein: CASSIEFRTQGEKLFF. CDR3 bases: TGTGCCAGTAGTATAGAATTTAGGACCCAGGGTGAAAAACTGTTTTTT. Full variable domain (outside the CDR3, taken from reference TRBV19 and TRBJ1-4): DGGITQSPKYLFRKEGQNVTLSCEQNLNHDAMYWYRQDPGQGLRLIYYSQIVNDFQKGDIAEGYSVSREKKESFPLTVTSAQKNPTAFYLCASSIEFRTQGEKLFFGSGTQLSVL.